The 13 T cell receptor beta chains below come from one sample, sequenced in a study of early T cells in non-severe SARS-CoV-2 infection. TCRdb used MiXCR to reprocess the 5' RACE reads, holding one entry per CDR3 protein. The table records about 71,000 distinct CDR3 sequences, approximately 15% of them present only once. The source was whole blood, collected at baseline. Receptors were obtained from an adult who was a healthcare worker with PCR-confirmed SARS-CoV-2 infection or an uninfected control (not recorded which).

This clonotype turned up a few times. V and J are TRBV11-2 and TRBJ2-1, with a possible D match to TRBD2 (5 bases). Trimming took 6 bases from V and 7 from J, leaving 16 bases between them. This CDR3 is 14 amino acids long. Germline CDR1 SGHAT, CDR2 FQNNGV. CDR3 nucleotides: TGTGCCAGCAGAGCACTTCGGGGAAGTAATGAGCAGTTCTTC. Residues: CASRALRGSNEQFF.

At least ten counts were recorded for this clonotype. The chain employs TRBV20-1 and TRBJ2-7, with 9 nucleotides matching TRBD1. CDR1 is DFQATT and CDR2 is SNEGSKA in the germline V gene (reference sequence). The V segment lost 6 bases and the J segment 5 bases; nucleotides outside the gene matches: 8. The CDR3 is made up of 13 amino acids. The chain's CDR3 is CSAARDRGNEQYF. The DNA of the CDR3 is TGCAGTGCCGCGAGAGACAGGGGGAACGAGCAGTACTTC.

By sample share, this clonotype is medium-sized. The V gene is TRBV28, the J gene TRBJ1-1, with 9 bases lining up with TRBD1. CDR3 length: 13 residues. The trim removed 8 bases at V and 4 bases at J, leaving 5 bases unmatched. Germline V gene data show CDR1 as MDHEN and CDR2 as SYDVKM. Here the CDR3 DNA reads TGTGCCAGCGGCCGGGACAGGGTCACTGAAGCTTTCTTT. Translation: CASGRDRVTEAFF.

The rearrangement joins TRBV29-1 to TRBJ2-1; 14 bases are shared with TRBD2. Germline trimming cut 3 bases from V and 7 bases from J; bases unmatched to any gene: 8. Germline V lookup: CDR1 SQVTM, CDR2 ANQGSEA. CDR3 length equals 16 residues. CDR3 in amino acids: CSVDGLAGGAQNEQFF. CDR3 DNA: TGCAGCGTTGACGGACTAGCGGGAGGTGCTCAGAATGAGCAGTTCTTC.

This clonotype has only a few counts. This chain links TRBV12-3 or TRBV12-4 with TRBJ2-3, with D possibly matching TRBD1 (5 bases). Trimming left V 6 bases short and J 0 bases short, with 10 bases between. CDR3 size: 14 residues. CDR3 sequence reads: CASRVGASTDTQYF. The CDR3 coding sequence is TGTGCCAGCAGGGTAGGGGCTAGCACAGATACGCAGTATTTT.

At least ten counts were recorded for this clonotype. The chain couples TRBV9 to TRBJ2-7; D is unclear. CDR1 is SGDLS, CDR2 YYNGEE, per germline. The CDR3 runs to 13 residues. Trimming shortened V by 0 bases and J by 3 bases, and 7 bases separated the two germline ends. The CDR3 loop reads CASSVDPDYEQYF. CDR3 DNA: TGTGCCAGCAGCGTAGATCCAGACTACGAGCAGTACTTC. Drawing the rest from reference TRBV9 and TRBJ2-7, the complete variable domain is DSGVTQTPKHLITATGQRVTLRCSPRSGDLSVYWYQQSLDQGLQFLIQYYNGEERAKGNILERFSAQQFPDLHSELNLSSLELGDSALYFCASSVDPDYEQYFGPGTRLTVT.

There are a few counts of this clonotype. The chain combines TRBV7-8 with TRBJ2-7, with TRBD2 matching 14 bases. J gave up 4 bases and V 6 bases, and 11 bases lay outside the gene matches. This CDR3 region has 17 residues. Germline CDR1 SGHVS, CDR2 FQNEAQ. DNA for the CDR3: TGTGCCAGCAGAGGACTAGCGGGAGGACCTGTTGAGTACGAGCAGTACTTC. Its translation is CASRGLAGGPVEYEQYF.

In its sample, this clonotype was seen a few times. The V and J genes are TRBV7-9 and TRBJ1-6; no clear D gene. CDR1 SEHNR and CDR2 FQNEAQ come from the germline V gene (reference sequence). Trimming removed 4 bases at V and 8 bases at J, with 12 bases between. The CDR3 sequence is 14 residues long. The CDR3 sequence: CASSSRSSDSPLHF. Here the CDR3 DNA reads TGTGCCAGCAGCTCACGATCCTCGGATTCACCCCTCCACTTT.

The rearrangement uses TRBV18 and TRBJ2-3, with TRBD1 identical over 7 bases. With V trimmed by 2 bases and J by 2 bases, 4 bases remained unmatched. This CDR3 has 15 residues. The germline CDR1 and CDR2 sequences are KGHSH and LQKENI. The CDR3 DNA reads TGTGCCAGCTCACCAACAACAGGGGTCACAGATACGCAGTATTTT. It specifies CASSPTTGVTDTQYF.

In its sample, this clonotype was seen many times. The V gene is TRBV6-1, the J gene TRBJ2-1; 8 bases line up with TRBD1. Germline loops: CDR1 MNHNS, CDR2 SASEGT. The V and J ends lost 0 bases and 9 bases, in that order; junction bases with no gene match: 16. The CDR3 is 18 amino acids. The CDR3 loop reads CASSEALSRDRSVGEQFF. DNA of the CDR3: TGTGCCAGCAGTGAAGCCCTAAGTCGGGACAGGAGTGTCGGTGAGCAGTTCTTC.

In this sample, this clonotype turned up a few times. The CDR3 here is CASGFGNTEAFF. CDR3 DNA: TGTGCTAGTGGCTTTGGGAACACTGAAGCTTTCTTT. This sequence joins TRBV12-5 and TRBJ1-1; no clear D. The CDR3 has 12 amino acids. Trimming removed 6 bases at V and 1 base at J, with 6 bases between. CDR1 is LGHNT, CDR2 FRNRAP, per germline.

This clonotype was picked up a small number of times. J is TRBJ2-3 and V is TRBV27, with D unclear. V was shortened by 7 bases and J by 4 bases, with 6 bases between the two germline ends. This CDR3 is 11 amino acids long. Germline values: CDR1 MNHEY, CDR2 SMNVEV (reference sequence). DNA for the CDR3: TGTGCCAGCACCCGGGCAGATACGCAGTATTTT. Amino acid sequence: CASTRADTQYF.

The chain carries TRBV10-3 and TRBJ2-7; the D gene could be TRBD1 or TRBD2 (5 bases each). The germline V gene encodes CDR1 ENHRY and CDR2 SYGVKD. Trimming removed 10 bases from V and 5 bases from J, with 15 bases in between. The CDR3 has 12 amino acids. CDR3 sequence (DNA): TGTGCCACCGGGGCGGTAGGCGACGAGCAGTACTTC. Translated, it gives CATGAVGDEQYF.